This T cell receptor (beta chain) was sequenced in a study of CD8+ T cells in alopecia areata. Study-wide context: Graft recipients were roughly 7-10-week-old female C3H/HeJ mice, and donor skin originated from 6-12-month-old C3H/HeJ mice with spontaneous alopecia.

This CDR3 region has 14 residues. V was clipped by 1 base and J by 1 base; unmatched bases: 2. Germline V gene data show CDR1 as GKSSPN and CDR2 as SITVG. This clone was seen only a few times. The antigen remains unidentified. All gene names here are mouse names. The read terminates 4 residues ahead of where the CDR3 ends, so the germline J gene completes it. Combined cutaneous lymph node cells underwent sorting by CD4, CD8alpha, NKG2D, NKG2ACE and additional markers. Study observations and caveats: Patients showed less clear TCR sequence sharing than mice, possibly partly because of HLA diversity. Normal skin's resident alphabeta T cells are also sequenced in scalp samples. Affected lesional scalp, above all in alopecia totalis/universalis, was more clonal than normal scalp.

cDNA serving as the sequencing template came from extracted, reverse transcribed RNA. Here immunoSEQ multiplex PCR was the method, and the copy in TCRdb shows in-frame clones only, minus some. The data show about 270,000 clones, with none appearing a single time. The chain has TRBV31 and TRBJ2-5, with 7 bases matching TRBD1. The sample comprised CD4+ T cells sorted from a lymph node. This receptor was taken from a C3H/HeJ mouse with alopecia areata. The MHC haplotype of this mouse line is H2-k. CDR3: CAWSHGTDQDTQYF. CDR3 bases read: TGTGCCTGGAGTCACGGGACAGACCAAGAC.